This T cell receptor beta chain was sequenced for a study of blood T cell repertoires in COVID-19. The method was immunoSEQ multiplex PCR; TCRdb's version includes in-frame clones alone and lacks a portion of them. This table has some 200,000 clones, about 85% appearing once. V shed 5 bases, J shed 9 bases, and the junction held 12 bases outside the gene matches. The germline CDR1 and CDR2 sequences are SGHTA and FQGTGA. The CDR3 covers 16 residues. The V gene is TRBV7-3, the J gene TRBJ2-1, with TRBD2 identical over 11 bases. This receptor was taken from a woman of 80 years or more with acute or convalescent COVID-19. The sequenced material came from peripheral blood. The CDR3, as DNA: TGTGCCAGCAGCGCGACACTAGCGGGAGCGCTCAGTGAGCAGTTCTTC. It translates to CASSATLAGALSEQFF.